The 19 T cell receptor beta chains listed next were all sequenced from one sample in a study of cytomegalovirus exposure and HLA in healthy donors. The repertoire was sequenced with immunoSEQ multiplex PCR; TCRdb's copy has only in-frame clones and lacks some. The sample has 250,000 to 400,000 clones, approximately 86% seen once; the top ten hold about 1.2%. The sequenced sample consisted of PBMCs. The receptors shown here come from a woman in her 30s in good health and CMV-seropositive.

V usage is TRBV7-6 and J usage is TRBJ2-7; perhaps TRBD2 as D (5 bases). Per the germline V gene, CDR1 is SGHVS and CDR2 is FNYEAQ. Trimming pared 1 base from V and 4 bases from J, leaving 5 bases between. The CDR3 length is 12 residues. The CDR3 DNA is TGTGCCAGCAGCTTAGGGGAGTACGAGCAGTACTTC. Amino acids: CASSLGEYEQYF. The variable domain in full, with the rest retrieved from reference TRBV7-6 and TRBJ2-7, is GAGVSQSPRYKVTKRGQDVALRCDPISGHVSLYWYRQALGQGPEFLTYFNYEAQQDKSGLPNDRFSAERPEGSISTLTIQRTEQRDSAMYRCASSLGEYEQYFGPGTRLTVT.

V usage is TRBV4-3 and J usage is TRBJ2-7; either TRBD1 or TRBD2 may fit D (7 bases each). V was cut by 2 bases and J by 5 bases, with 13 bases left in between. The germline CDR1 and CDR2 sequences are LGHNA and YSLEER. This CDR3 comprises 14 residues. The DNA for the CDR3 is TGCGCCAGCAGCCAATTTTCAGGGGGGGACGAGCAGTACTTC. Its protein is CASSQFSGGDEQYF.

J is TRBJ2-2 and V is TRBV27; D assignment may be TRBD1 or TRBD2 (6 bases each). The CDR3 extends over 17 amino acids. Germline V gene data show CDR1 as MNHEY and CDR2 as SMNVEV (reference sequence). Trimming left V 7 bases short and J 2 bases short, with 20 bases between. CDR3 amino acids: CASTKDEGDFNTGELFF. In DNA, the CDR3 is TGTGCCAGCACAAAGGATGAGGGGGACTTCAACACCGGGGAGCTGTTTTTT.

The V call is TRBV5-6, the J call TRBJ2-5; 13 bases map to TRBD2. The CDR3 covers 14 residues. The germline gives CDR1 SGHDT, CDR2 YYEEEE. The J segment lost 10 bases and the V segment lost 4 bases, leaving 7 bases of the junction unmatched. The CDR3 sequence: CASSPALAGGVQYF. In DNA, the CDR3 is TGTGCCAGCAGCCCGGCACTAGCGGGAGGGGTCCAGTACTTC.

The chain has TRBV28 and TRBJ2-6, with TRBD2 identical over 8 bases. Losses at the gene ends were 4 bases for V and 0 bases for J; bases not matched to a gene: 5. Germline V gene sequence: CDR1 MDHEN, CDR2 SYDVKM. The CDR3 contains 17 residues. Here the CDR3 DNA reads TGTGCCAGCAGTTCGGGAGGGATTAGCTCTGGGGCCAACGTCCTGACTTTC. Encoded protein: CASSSGGISSGANVLTF.

This chain uses TRBV27 with TRBJ1-5; no clear D. The CDR3 has 15 residues. Trimming cost V 3 bases and J 1 base, with 10 bases left between them. Germline loops: CDR1 MNHEY, CDR2 SMNVEV (reference sequence). In DNA form, the CDR3 reads TGTGCCAGCAGTTTTGGAAGCGGCAGCAATCAGCCCCAGCATTTT. This translates into CASSFGSGSNQPQHF.

The chain joins TRBV2 to TRBJ2-7; no reliable D call. V shed 2 bases and J shed 3 bases, with 17 bases lying between them. Germline CDR1 SNHLY, CDR2 FYNNEI. The CDR3 spans 16 residues. The CDR3, as DNA: TGTGCCAGCAGTGAATTAATCCCTGCTAGGAGCTACGAGCAGTACTTC. Protein: CASSELIPARSYEQYF.

This chain uses TRBV29-1 with TRBJ2-3; TRBD2 aligns across 9 bases. Germline V gives CDR1 SQVTM, CDR2 ANQGSEA. Trimming at V came to 7 bases and at J to 6 bases, leaving 11 bases not matched to a gene. This CDR3 is built from 14 residues. This CDR3 is CSAGGGVPGDTQYF. In DNA form, the CDR3 reads TGCAGCGCGGGCGGGGGGGTACCGGGTGATACGCAGTATTTT.

V gene TRBV5-1 combines with J gene TRBJ2-1, with D perhaps TRBD2 (7 bases). CDR1 and CDR2 from the germline V gene are SGHRS and YFSETQ. Between the trimmed V and J ends, which lost 7 bases and 2 bases, there was a span of 13 bases. The CDR3 contains 14 residues. The CDR3 sequence: CASRGAGAYNEQFF. Written as DNA, the CDR3 is TGCGCCAGCCGGGGGGCAGGGGCCTACAATGAGCAGTTCTTC.

This clone was recorded only once. The V call is TRBV5-1, the J call TRBJ2-5; 10 bases match TRBD2. The length of the CDR3 is 17 residues. With 4 bases clipped from V and 3 bases from J, the junction kept 12 bases outside the gene matches. Germline V CDR1 and CDR2: SGHRS, YFSETQ. The CDR3 protein is CASSPALAGNPEETQYF. The DNA of the CDR3 is TGCGCCAGCAGCCCAGCACTAGCGGGAAATCCAGAAGAGACCCAGTACTTC.

This chain joins TRBV13 and TRBJ1-1, with D perhaps TRBD1 (5 bases). In germline, CDR1 is PRHDT, CDR2 FYEKMQ (reference sequence). The CDR3 spans 15 residues. Trimming cost V 5 bases and J 3 bases, with 16 bases left between them. CDR3 residues: CASSPQTEGDTEAFF. CDR3 nucleotides: TGTGCCAGCAGCCCCCAGACAGAAGGAGACACTGAAGCTTTCTTT.

The chain has TRBV11-3 and TRBJ2-5; D is perhaps TRBD2 (6 bases). V was cut by 5 bases and J by 3 bases, with 10 bases left in between. This CDR3 is built from 13 residues. Germline values: CDR1 SGHNT, CDR2 YENEEA. CDR3 loop: CASSGPSEETQYF. As DNA, the CDR3 is TGTGCCAGCAGCGGGCCTAGCGAAGAGACCCAGTACTTC.

In its sample, this clone was seen once. The J gene is TRBJ1-1, the V gene TRBV30; D is perhaps TRBD1 (5 bases). The germline CDR1 and CDR2 sequences are GTSNPN and SVGIG (reference sequence). Trimming took 5 bases from V and 10 from J, leaving 17 bases between them. The CDR3 contains 12 residues. CDR3 protein: CAWVGDLQRAFF. Here the CDR3 DNA reads TGTGCCTGGGTGGGGGACCTCCAACGAGCTTTCTTT. Together with reference TRBV30 and TRBJ1-1, the CDR3 gives the full variable domain: SQTIHQWPATLVQPVGSPLSLECTVEGTSNPNLYWYRQAAGRGLQLLFYSVGIGQISSEVPQNLSASRPQDRQFILSSKKLLLSDSGFYLCAWVGDLQRAFFGQGTRLTVV.

J is TRBJ2-1 and V is TRBV4-3; TRBD2 aligns across 10 bases. The V and J ends lost 4 bases and 4 bases, in that order; junction bases with no gene match: 7. Germline CDR1 is LGHNA and CDR2 is YSLEER. The CDR3 length is 16 residues. The CDR3 DNA sequence: TGCGCCAGCAGCCGAGATCTAGCGGGAGCTTACAATGAGCAGTTCTTC. Protein product: CASSRDLAGAYNEQFF.

This sequence joins TRBV4-3 and TRBJ2-1; no firm D call. Germline V gene sequence: CDR1 LGHNA, CDR2 YSLEER. The CDR3 covers 13 residues. V was cut by 0 bases and J by 6 bases, with 6 bases left in between. The CDR3 nucleotides read TGCGCCAGCAGCCAAGACTCGGGCAATGAGCAGTTCTTC. It specifies CASSQDSGNEQFF.

The DNA of the CDR3 is TGTGCCATCAGTGGGGCGCTATACAATGAGCAGTTCTTC. This sequence encodes CAISGALYNEQFF. The chain carries TRBV10-3 and TRBJ2-1; D ambiguous. V was pared by 4 bases and J by 4 bases, with 8 bases between. The germline gives CDR1 ENHRY, CDR2 SYGVKD. This CDR3 region has 13 residues.

The chain carries TRBV2 and TRBJ1-1; D might be TRBD1 (5 bases). Looked up from germline, CDR1 is SNHLY and CDR2 is FYNNEI. V shed 4 bases and J shed 7 bases, with 19 bases lying between them. The length of the CDR3 is 15 residues. CDR3 loop: CASSAGRNTRIEAFF. The CDR3 DNA sequence: TGTGCCAGCAGTGCGGGGCGGAATACCCGAATTGAAGCTTTCTTT.

This chain uses TRBV27 with TRBJ2-7; D gene unclear. The CDR3 is 17 residues long. Germline loops: CDR1 MNHEY, CDR2 SMNVEV (reference sequence). The V gene lost 2 bases and the J gene lost 3 bases, with 20 bases spanning the gap. This chain's CDR3 is CASSLSHPRHPLYEQYF. The CDR3 DNA is TGTGCCAGCAGTTTAAGTCACCCGAGACACCCTCTCTACGAGCAGTACTTC.

The CDR3 loop reads CASRSGSSTDTQYF. DNA of the CDR3: TGCGCCAGCCGTAGTGGCTCTAGCACAGATACGCAGTATTTT. This rearrangement joins TRBV5-1 to TRBJ2-3; D is ambiguous. Germline CDR1 is SGHRS and CDR2 is YFSETQ. The V end was cut by 7 bases, the J end by 0 bases, with 12 bases between. This CDR3 has 14 amino acids.